This paragraph covers one TCR beta chain sequence. Original processing notes: The assay estimated nucleated cells by amplifying reference gene primers. Clones were read by immunoSEQ multiplex PCR, and TCRdb kept only the in-frame ones, dropping some. That table gives V, J and clone size, and the DNA gave D and trimming. The repertoire consists of about 59,000 clones, with around nine tenths occurring once and the leading ten covering 15% to 20%. This entry is derived from a study of blood T cell repertoires in COVID-19. Study-level information: Samples representing acute and convalescent COVID-19 were sourced from the United States, Italy and Spain.

The CDR3 totals 13 residues. Germline lookup yields CDR1 MNHEY and CDR2 SVGAGI. Deletions cut 9 bases from V and 7 bases from J, with 16 bases between. This TCR was recovered from a man older than 75 with acute or convalescent COVID-19. Sequenced: peripheral blood. The rearrangement joins TRBV6-5 to TRBJ1-5, with D perhaps TRBD1 (6 bases). Here the CDR3 DNA reads TGTGCCAGTTCCGCGGGGGACAAGCAGCCCCAGCATTTT. This gives the protein CASSAGDKQPQHF.